These 23 T cell receptor beta chains came from one sample sequenced in a study of response to subunit inactivated influenza vaccine. TCRdb called the RT-PCR reads again in MiXCR, with one record for every CDR3 protein. The repertoire holds fewer than 700,000 distinct CDR3 sequences, over 10% seen once, with around 13% in the top ten. The material was PBMCs from blood, obtained 45 days after vaccination. The receptors here all came from a man in his forties or fifties who received an inactivated influenza vaccine.

This clonotype was observed a handful of times. This chain connects TRBV6-5 to TRBJ2-2; TRBD2 matches at 8 bases. The germline CDR1 and CDR2 sequences are MNHEY and SVGAGI. The V and J ends lost 2 bases and 7 bases, in that order; junction bases with no gene match: 18. There are 19 residues in the CDR3. In DNA form, the CDR3 reads TGTGCCAGCAGTTACACACCCGGTGTCACCGGGGGGGACTTCGGGGAGCTGTTTTTT. As protein: CASSYTPGVTGGDFGELFF.

This clonotype was recorded many times. The CDR3 sequence is CASSFPTSGSVYEQFF. CDR3 bases: TGTGCCAGCAGCTTCCCGACTAGCGGGTCTGTTTATGAGCAGTTCTTC. J is TRBJ2-1 and V is TRBV7-9, with 10 bases matching TRBD2. The CDR3 length is 16 residues. Germline trimming cut 3 bases from V and 8 bases from J; bases unmatched to any gene: 10. CDR1 SEHNR and CDR2 FQNEAQ come from the germline V gene (reference sequence).

This clonotype was seen many times. The rearrangement uses TRBV7-6 and TRBJ2-7; 9 bases map to TRBD1. J gave up 3 bases and V 1 base, and 4 bases lay outside the gene matches. The CDR3 covers 15 residues. Germline V gene sequence: CDR1 SGHVS, CDR2 FNYEAQ. The CDR3 DNA sequence: TGTGCCAGCAGCTTAGAGGACAGGGGAAACTACGAGCAGTACTTC. The encoded protein is CASSLEDRGNYEQYF.

The chain links TRBV13 to TRBJ2-3; possibly TRBD1 for D (5 bases). This CDR3 region has 15 residues. Germline V lookup: CDR1 PRHDT, CDR2 FYEKMQ (reference sequence). The V end lost 6 bases, the J end lost 0 bases, and 13 bases lay between the germline ends. CDR3 sequence reads: CASRPGITSTDTQYF. CDR3 coding DNA: TGTGCCAGCAGACCAGGGATTACTAGCACAGATACGCAGTATTTT.

This clonotype was detected a few times. This chain uses TRBV6-5 with TRBJ1-2, with TRBD1 matching 7 bases. This CDR3 is 15 amino acids long. Germline lookup yields CDR1 MNHEY and CDR2 SVGAGI. The J segment lost 4 bases and the V segment lost 2 bases, leaving 7 bases of the junction unmatched. Here the CDR3 reads CASSYDREGVYGYTF. CDR3 DNA sequence: TGTGCCAGCAGTTACGACAGGGAAGGGGTCTATGGCTACACCTTC.

There are a few counts of this clonotype. This chain uses TRBV4-2 with TRBJ2-4; D is undetermined. Germline loops: CDR1 LGHNA, CDR2 YNFKEQ. The CDR3 extends over 14 amino acids. V was pared by 4 bases and J by 7 bases, with 14 bases between. The CDR3 here is CASSPRLKGNIQYF. The DNA of the CDR3 is TGTGCCAGCAGCCCACGACTTAAGGGTAACATTCAGTACTTC.

Only a few counts were recorded for this clonotype. The chain has TRBV6-5 and TRBJ2-2; 7 bases agree with TRBD2. Per the germline V gene, CDR1 is MNHEY and CDR2 is SVGAGI. CDR3 length: 16 residues. Germline trimming cut 3 bases from V and 2 bases from J; bases unmatched to any gene: 6. CDR3 amino acids: CASSYFAGANTGELFF. CDR3 nucleotides: TGTGCCAGCAGTTATTTTGCGGGAGCTAACACCGGGGAGCTGTTTTTT.

The rearrangement uses TRBV5-8 and TRBJ1-5; no clear D gene. The CDR3 extends over 14 amino acids. Germline assignment: CDR1 SGHTS and CDR2 YDEGEE. The V end was cut by 4 bases, the J end by 0 bases, with 8 bases between. The CDR3 DNA follows: TGTGCCAGCAGCCCCGCCCATAGCAATCAGCCCCAGCATTTT. It encodes CASSPAHSNQPQHF.

This clonotype was observed a handful of times. The chain employs TRBV12-3 or TRBV12-4 and TRBJ2-2, with D unclear. Trimming shortened V by 2 bases and J by 5 bases, and 12 bases separated the two germline ends. The CDR3 covers 15 residues. The CDR3 nucleotides read TGTGCCAGCAGTTTACTGCCAGTTCGAACCGGGGAGCTGTTTTTT. This codes for CASSLLPVRTGELFF.

This clonotype was picked up many times. One end of the junction fails to match germline, which may point to a read error. The rearrangement uses TRBV7-7 and TRBJ2-1; D is perhaps TRBD1 (5 bases). The CDR3 has 15 residues. In germline, CDR1 is SSHAT, CDR2 FNYEAQ (reference sequence). This CDR3 reads CASSLGAQGNGEQFF. Here the CDR3 DNA reads TGTGCTAGCAGCTTAGGGGCCCAGGGTAACGGTGAGCAGTTCTTC. Filled out from reference TRBV7-7 and TRBJ2-1, the complete variable domain reads GAGVSQSPRYKVTKRGQDVTLRCDPISSHATLYWYQQALGQGPEFLTYFNYEAQPDKSGLPSDRFSAERPEGSISTLTIQRTEQRDSAMYRCASSLGAQGNGEQFFGPGTRLTVL.

There are many counts of this clonotype. This chain links TRBV12-3 or TRBV12-4 with TRBJ2-5; 9 bases map to TRBD1. The trim removed 1 base at V and 1 base at J, leaving 7 bases unmatched. The CDR3 consists of 17 residues. DNA of the CDR3: TGTGCCAGCAGTTTAGGGTATACAGGGGGCCTCCAAGAGACCCAGTACTTC. This encodes CASSLGYTGGLQETQYF.

This clonotype has more than one count but fewer than ten. The V and J genes are TRBV6-2 or TRBV6-3 and TRBJ2-1, with TRBD1 matching over 7 bases. CDR3 length: 13 amino acids. V was clipped by 6 bases and J by 8 bases; unmatched bases: 7. CDR1 is MNHEY, CDR2 SVGEGT, per germline. The CDR3 here is CASRSHDRDEQFF. The CDR3, as DNA: TGTGCCAGCAGGTCACATGACAGGGATGAGCAGTTCTTC.

CDR3 residues: CASSLGRGEEQYF. The DNA for the CDR3 is TGTGCCAGCAGCCTGGGTCGAGGCGAGGAGCAGTACTTC. The gene calls are TRBV7-2 and TRBJ2-7; the D is unclear. The CDR3 length is 13 residues. The V gene lost 5 bases and the J gene lost 7 bases, with 15 bases spanning the gap. Germline V lookup: CDR1 SGHTA, CDR2 FQGNSA.

The V call is TRBV10-2, the J call TRBJ2-5; the D gene is possibly TRBD2 (5 bases). In germline, CDR1 is WSHSY, CDR2 SAAADI. V was shortened by 6 bases and J by 1 base, with 9 bases between the two germline ends. This CDR3 is built from 13 residues. The chain's CDR3 is CASRRVSQETQYF. Here the CDR3 DNA reads TGCGCCAGCAGGCGGGTTTCCCAAGAGACCCAGTACTTC.

This clonotype came up a few times. The chain has TRBV6-1 and TRBJ2-7, with 12 bases fitting TRBD2. V gave up 7 bases and J gave up 4 bases; unmatched junction bases: 8. This CDR3 is built from 15 residues. From germline, CDR1 is MNHNS and CDR2 SASEGT. CDR3: CASTQLAGGPYEQYF. The CDR3 coding sequence is TGTGCCAGCACCCAACTAGCGGGAGGCCCTTACGAGCAGTACTTC.

This clonotype was counted many times. CDR3 region: CSARDGDTEAFF. The CDR3 DNA is TGCAGTGCTAGAGATGGGGACACTGAAGCTTTCTTT. The J gene is TRBJ1-1, the V gene TRBV20-1; D is undetermined. The V end lost 0 bases, the J end lost 3 bases, and 5 bases lay between the germline ends. Germline CDR1 is DFQATT and CDR2 is SNEGSKA (reference sequence). This CDR3 is built from 12 residues.

This clonotype appeared a few times. CDR3 in amino acids: CASTTVRDTGELFF. The CDR3 nucleotides are TGTGCCAGCACCACCGTCAGGGACACCGGGGAGCTGTTTTTT. The rearrangement uses TRBV12-3 or TRBV12-4 and TRBJ2-2, with D possibly matching TRBD1 (5 bases). The CDR3 spans 14 residues. V lost 7 bases, J lost 3 bases, and 12 bases lay in between.

Turning to this clonotype: Possible read error: a much larger clone is one base away. The J gene is TRBJ2-6, the V gene TRBV28; TRBD1 might be the D (6 bases). CDR3 length: 14 residues. CDR1 and CDR2 from the germline V gene are MDHEN and SYDVKM. The CDR3 DNA reads TGTGCCAGCAGACAGGGCTCTAGGGCCAACGTCCTGACTTTC. Encoded protein: CASRQGSRANVLTF.

This clonotype was counted ten times or more. The chain carries TRBV12-3 or TRBV12-4 and TRBJ2-7; weak D call: TRBD1 (5 bases). The CDR3 sequence is 14 residues long. Trimming shortened V by 1 base and J by 3 bases, and 10 bases separated the two germline ends. The CDR3 DNA follows: TGTGCCAGCAGTTTAGGGTCTCAGGGCTACGAGCAGTACTTC. Translation: CASSLGSQGYEQYF.

V gene TRBV4-1 combines with J gene TRBJ2-2, with 7 positions matching TRBD2. The trim removed 0 bases at V and 0 bases at J, leaving 4 bases unmatched. The CDR3 runs to 17 residues. CDR1 MGHRA and CDR2 YSYEKL come from the germline V gene. The CDR3 spells CASSQERGLSNTGELFF. Here the CDR3 DNA reads TGCGCCAGCAGCCAAGAAAGGGGACTATCGAACACCGGGGAGCTGTTTTTT.

The chain is built from TRBV4-1 and TRBJ2-7, with D tentatively TRBD1 (5 bases). The V gene's germline CDR1 is MGHRA and CDR2 YSYEKL. The CDR3 runs to 15 residues. V dropped 0 bases and J dropped 0 bases, with 9 bases sitting between them. CDR3: CASSQEDIISYEQYF. The CDR3 nucleotides are TGCGCCAGCAGCCAAGAGGACATTATCTCCTACGAGCAGTACTTC.

This clonotype was seen ten or more times. This chain joins TRBV10-3 and TRBJ2-5; no clear D gene. The ends were cut back, 7 bases at V and 1 base at J, with 13 bases in the middle. From germline, CDR1 is ENHRY and CDR2 SYGVKD. The length of the CDR3 is 14 residues. The CDR3 nucleotides read TGTGCCATCAAAAATAATGGTCCCCAAGAGACCCAGTACTTC. Translating it yields CAIKNNGPQETQYF.

The chain employs TRBV12-3 or TRBV12-4 and TRBJ1-3; no clear D gene. This CDR3 has 14 residues. V gave up 1 base and J gave up 4 bases, with 8 bases separating them. CDR3 amino acids: CASSLVGVGNTIYF. In DNA form, the CDR3 reads TGTGCCAGCAGTTTAGTGGGTGTAGGAAACACCATATATTTT.